This T cell receptor beta chain was sequenced for a study of blood T cell repertoires in COVID-19. Some clones are missing from TCRdb's copy, which holds only in-frame ones; the method was immunoSEQ multiplex PCR. The sample shows more than 200,000 clones, 65% to 90% of them seen only once. This CDR3 has 15 amino acids. The germline gives CDR1 SNHLY, CDR2 FYNNEI. With 4 bases clipped from V and 5 bases from J, the junction kept 7 bases outside the gene matches. The V gene is TRBV2, the J gene TRBJ2-3, with 9 positions matching TRBD2. The sequence was obtained from a man aged 30 to 39 with active or convalescent COVID-19. The sample comprised peripheral blood. The CDR3 is CASSVRGGVEDTQYF. The CDR3 DNA reads as TGTGCCAGCAGTGTACGCGGGGGGGTGGAAGATACGCAGTATTTT.